The present T cell receptor (beta chain) was sequenced within a study of blood T cell repertoires in COVID-19. TCRdb's copy holds only in-frame clones and misses some; the assay was immunoSEQ multiplex PCR. The sample records under 150,000 clones, about four fifths being singletons. With 0 bases removed from V and 0 bases from J, the gap between germline ends came to 17 bases. Germline V lookup: CDR1 SGHTA, CDR2 FQGNSA. This CDR3 comprises 18 residues. This sequence originates from an elderly man with active or convalescent COVID-19. The chain has TRBV7-2 and TRBJ1-2, with D perhaps TRBD1 (6 bases). The source material was peripheral blood. DNA for the CDR3: TGTGCCAGCAGCTTAGCTATCCGCGGACAGTTTTCTAACTATGGCTACACCTTC. It specifies CASSLAIRGQFSNYGYTF.